This T cell receptor beta chain emerged from a study of regulatory T cells in long-lasting Graves disease. Study summary: More than 5 years of antithyroid drugs with positive TSH receptor antibodies defined persistent Graves' disease.

Building of the TCR beta libraries involved iRepertoire HTBI primers and Arm-PCR of CDR3 regions. TCRdb reprocessed the multiplex PCR reads via MiXCR and lists one record per CDR3 protein. The table lists approximately 380,000 distinct CDR3 sequences, around 21% of them singletons. This CDR3 region has 11 residues. The germline V and J ends were trimmed by 0 bases and 7 bases, with 6 bases remaining between them. Germline V lookup: CDR1 DFQATT, CDR2 SNEGSKA (reference sequence). This clonotype was picked up a small number of times. As for time point: persistent/refractory GD, antithyroid drugs over 5 years with positive TRAb. RNA extracted from PBMCs served as the sequencing template. American Thyroid Association guidelines were used to diagnose Graves' disease. Patients came from an endocrinology department in Xi'an, China.

Sequenced material: peripheral blood mononuclear cells (PBMCs), taken when the disease was refractory, from a patient treated with antithyroid drugs. This chain connects TRBV20-1 to TRBJ2-5; D uncertain. The origin of this receptor is a female donor with Graves disease. Written as DNA, the CDR3 is TGCAGTGCTAGAGACCCCCCGACCCAGTACTTC. It specifies CSARDPPTQYF.